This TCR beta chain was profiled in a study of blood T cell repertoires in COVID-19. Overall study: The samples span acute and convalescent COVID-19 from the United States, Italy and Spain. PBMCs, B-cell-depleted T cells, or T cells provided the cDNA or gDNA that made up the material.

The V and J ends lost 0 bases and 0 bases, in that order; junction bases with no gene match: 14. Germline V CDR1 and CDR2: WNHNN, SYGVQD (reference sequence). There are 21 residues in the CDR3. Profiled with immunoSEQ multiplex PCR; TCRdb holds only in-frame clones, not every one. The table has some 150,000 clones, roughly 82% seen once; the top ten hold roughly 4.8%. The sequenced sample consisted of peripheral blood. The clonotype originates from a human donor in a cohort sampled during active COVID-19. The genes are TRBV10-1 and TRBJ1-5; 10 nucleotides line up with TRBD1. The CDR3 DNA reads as TGCGCCAGCAGTGAGTCGGTTGGGACAGGGGTGGATCAATATAGCAATCAGCCCCAGCATTTT. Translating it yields CASSESVGTGVDQYSNQPQHF.